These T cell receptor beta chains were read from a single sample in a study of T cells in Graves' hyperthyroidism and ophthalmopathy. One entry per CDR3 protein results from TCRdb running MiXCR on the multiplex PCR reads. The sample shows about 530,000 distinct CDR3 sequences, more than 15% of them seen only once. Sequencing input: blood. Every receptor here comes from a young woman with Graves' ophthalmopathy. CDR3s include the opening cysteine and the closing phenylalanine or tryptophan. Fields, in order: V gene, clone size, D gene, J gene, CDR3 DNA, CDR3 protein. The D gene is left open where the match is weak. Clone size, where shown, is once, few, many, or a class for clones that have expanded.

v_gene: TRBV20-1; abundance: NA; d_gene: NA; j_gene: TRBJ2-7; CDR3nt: TGCAGTGCCCTCGGACGTTTCCAGGAGCAGTACTTC; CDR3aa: CSALGRFQEQYF
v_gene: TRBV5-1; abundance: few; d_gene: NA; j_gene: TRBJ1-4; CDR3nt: TGCGCCAGCAGTTGGAGTCAGGGGCCGACTAATGAAAAACTGTTTTTT; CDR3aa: CASSWSQGPTNEKLFF
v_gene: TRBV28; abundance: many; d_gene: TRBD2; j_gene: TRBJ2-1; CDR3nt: TGTGCCAGCAGTCCCCTATCCGGGACTAGCGGGATTCGTAATGAGCAGTTCTTC; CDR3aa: CASSPLSGTSGIRNEQFF
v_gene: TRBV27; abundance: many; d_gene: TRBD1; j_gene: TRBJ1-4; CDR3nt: TGTGCCAGCAAACCACAGGGGTATAATGAAAAACTGTTTTTT; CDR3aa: CASKPQGYNEKLFF
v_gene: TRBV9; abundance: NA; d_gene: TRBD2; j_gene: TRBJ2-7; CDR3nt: TGTGCCAGCAGCGTAGGACAGGCGACTAGCGGGATCTCCTACGAGCAGTACTTC; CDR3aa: CASSVGQATSGISYEQYF
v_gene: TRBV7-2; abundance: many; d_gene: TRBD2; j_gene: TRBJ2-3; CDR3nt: TGTGCCAGCAGCAAGAATCTAGCGGGAGTAGGCTCAGATACGCAGTATTTT; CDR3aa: CASSKNLAGVGSDTQYF
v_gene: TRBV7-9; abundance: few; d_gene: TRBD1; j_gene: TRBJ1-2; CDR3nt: TGTGCCAGCACCCCGGACAGGGACGACTATGGCTACACCTTC; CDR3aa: CASTPDRDDYGYTF
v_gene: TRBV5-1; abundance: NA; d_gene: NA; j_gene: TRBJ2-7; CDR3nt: TGCGCCAGCAGCCCGATATACAGAGGAAGCTACGAGCAGTACTTC; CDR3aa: CASSPIYRGSYEQYF
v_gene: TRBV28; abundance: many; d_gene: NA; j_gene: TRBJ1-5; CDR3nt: TGTGCCAGCAGTTCTCTTTATCAGCCCCAGCATTTT; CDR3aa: CASSSLYQPQHF
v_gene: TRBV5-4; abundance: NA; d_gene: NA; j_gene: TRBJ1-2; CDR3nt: TGTGCCAGCAGCTTGGTAGGTCAGGGTGACTATGGCTACACCTTC; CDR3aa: CASSLVGQGDYGYTF
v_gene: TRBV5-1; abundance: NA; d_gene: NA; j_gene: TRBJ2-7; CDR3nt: TGCGCCAGCAGCCCACTGGAGGGCCCTCTCTACGAGCAGTACTTC; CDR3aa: CASSPLEGPLYEQYF
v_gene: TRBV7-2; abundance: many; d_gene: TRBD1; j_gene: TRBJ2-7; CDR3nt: TGTGCCAGCAGGCAAACAGGGGCCTCCACCGAGCAGTACTTC; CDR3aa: CASRQTGASTEQYF
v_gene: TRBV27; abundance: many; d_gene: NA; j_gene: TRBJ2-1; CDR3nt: TGTGCCAGCAGCCCTTTGGGTACCTACAATGAGCAGTTCTTC; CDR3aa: CASSPLGTYNEQFF
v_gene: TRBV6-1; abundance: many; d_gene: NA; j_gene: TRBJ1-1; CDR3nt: TGTGCCAGCAGTTTGACTCACAGGAACACTGAAGCTTTCTTT; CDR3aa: CASSLTHRNTEAFF
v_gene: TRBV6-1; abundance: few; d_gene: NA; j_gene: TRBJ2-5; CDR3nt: TGTGCCAGCAGTATAGATTGGGTAGAGACCCAGTACTTC; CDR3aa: CASSIDWVETQYF
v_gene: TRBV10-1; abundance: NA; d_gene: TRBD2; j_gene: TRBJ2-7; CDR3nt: TGCGCCAGCAGTGATGGGGCTAGCGGCTCCTACGAGCAGTACTTC; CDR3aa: CASSDGASGSYEQYF
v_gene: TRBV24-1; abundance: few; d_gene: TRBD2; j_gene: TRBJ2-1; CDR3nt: TGTGCCACCAGCCCCAGGCTAGCGGGGCGGGAGATGAATGAGCAGTTCTTC; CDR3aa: CATSPRLAGREMNEQFF
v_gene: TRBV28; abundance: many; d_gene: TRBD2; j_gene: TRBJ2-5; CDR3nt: TGTGCCAGCAGCCTAACTAGCGGTCCTCGGGAGACCCAGTACTTC; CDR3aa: CASSLTSGPRETQYF
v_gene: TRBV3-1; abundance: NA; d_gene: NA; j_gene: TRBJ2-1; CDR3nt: TGTGCCAGCAGCCAAGAGAGAGGGGTGGAGGGTGAGCAGTTCTTC; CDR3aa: CASSQERGVEGEQFF
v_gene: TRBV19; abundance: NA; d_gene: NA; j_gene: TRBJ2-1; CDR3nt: TGTGCCAGTAGTACCCCAATGGGGAGCTCCTACAATGAGCAGTTCTTC; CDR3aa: CASSTPMGSSYNEQFF
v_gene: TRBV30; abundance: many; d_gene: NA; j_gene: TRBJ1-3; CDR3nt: TGTGCCTGGAGTCGACAGGCCGCCTCTGGAAACACCATATATTTT; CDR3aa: CAWSRQAASGNTIYF
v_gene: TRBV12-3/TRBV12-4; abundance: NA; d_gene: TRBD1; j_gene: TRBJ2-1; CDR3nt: TGTGCCAGCAGTTTACGACAGGGTAGCTCCTACAATGAGCAGTTCTTC; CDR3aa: CASSLRQGSSYNEQFF
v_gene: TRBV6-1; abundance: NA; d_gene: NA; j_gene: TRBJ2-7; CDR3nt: TGTGCCAGCAGTGAAATAGGGTCCTACGAGCAGTACTTC; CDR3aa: CASSEIGSYEQYF
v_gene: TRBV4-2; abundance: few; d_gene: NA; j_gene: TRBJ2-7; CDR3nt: TGTGCCAGCAGCCAAGGCGCTCGAGCGGCGATGGCCTACGAGCAGTACTTC; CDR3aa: CASSQGARAAMAYEQYF
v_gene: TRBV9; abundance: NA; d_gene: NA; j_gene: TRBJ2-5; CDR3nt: TGTGCCAGCAGCGTAGAAGGGGGTCAGGAGACCCAGTACTTC; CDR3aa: CASSVEGGQETQYF
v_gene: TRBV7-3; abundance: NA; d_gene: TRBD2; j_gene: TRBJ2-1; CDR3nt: TGTGCCAGCAGCACGTTAGCGGGATGTGAGCAGTTCTTC; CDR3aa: CASSTLAGCEQFF
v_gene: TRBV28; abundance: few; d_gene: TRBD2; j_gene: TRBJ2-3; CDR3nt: TGTGCCACCGCTAGCGGGGGGGCCGCAGATACGCAGTATTTT; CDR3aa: CATASGGAADTQYF
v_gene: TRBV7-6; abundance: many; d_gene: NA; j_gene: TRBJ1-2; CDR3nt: TGTGCCAGCAGCTTAGGGGCAGAGACTAACTATGGCTACACCTTC; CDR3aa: CASSLGAETNYGYTF
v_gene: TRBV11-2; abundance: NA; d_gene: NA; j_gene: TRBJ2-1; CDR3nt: TGTGCCAGCAGTGCCCTTCTGAATGAGCAGTTCTTC; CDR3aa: CASSALLNEQFF
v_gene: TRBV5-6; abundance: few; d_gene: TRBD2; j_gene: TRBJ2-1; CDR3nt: TGTGCCAGCAGCTTGCCAACGGGGGGGTGGAATGAGCAGTTCTTC; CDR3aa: CASSLPTGGWNEQFF
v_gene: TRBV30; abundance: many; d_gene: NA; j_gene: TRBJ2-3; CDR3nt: TGTGCCTGGAGTTTCTCTTTAGGGGGGCCCCTCGATACGCAGTATTTT; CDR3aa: CAWSFSLGGPLDTQYF
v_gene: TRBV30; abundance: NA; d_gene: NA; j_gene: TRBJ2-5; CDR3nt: TGTGCCTGGAGTGTAGGCGGCCAAGAGACCCAGTACTTC; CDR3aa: CAWSVGGQETQYF
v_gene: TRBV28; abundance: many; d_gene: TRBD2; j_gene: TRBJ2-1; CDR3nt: TGTGCCAGCAATACTAGCGGGGGGACTCGTTACAATGAGCAGTTCTTC; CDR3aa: CASNTSGGTRYNEQFF
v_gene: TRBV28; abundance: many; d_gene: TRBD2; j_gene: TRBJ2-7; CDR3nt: TGTGCCAGCAGTTTAAGCGGGGGGCGAATCTACGAGCAGTACTTC; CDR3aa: CASSLSGGRIYEQYF
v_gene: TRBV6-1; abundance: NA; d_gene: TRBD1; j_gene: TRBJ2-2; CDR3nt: TGTGCCAGCAGACCCCGGACAGGCACCGGGGAGCTGTTTTTT; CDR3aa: CASRPRTGTGELFF
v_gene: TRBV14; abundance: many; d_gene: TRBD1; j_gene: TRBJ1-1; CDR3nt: TGTGCCAGCAGGAGTACCGCAGGGGGGTACACTGAAGCTTTCTTT; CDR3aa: CASRSTAGGYTEAFF
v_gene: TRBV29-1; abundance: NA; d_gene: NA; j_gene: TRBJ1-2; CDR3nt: TGCAGCGTTCTCACCCAAGACTATGGCTACACCTTC; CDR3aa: CSVLTQDYGYTF
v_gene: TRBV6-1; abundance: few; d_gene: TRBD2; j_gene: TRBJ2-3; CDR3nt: TGTGCCAGCAGTCTCCCCAGAGCGGGGGGGCCGGGAGATACGCAGTATTTT; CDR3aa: CASSLPRAGGPGDTQYF
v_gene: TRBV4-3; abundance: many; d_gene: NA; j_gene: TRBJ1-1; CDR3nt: TGCGCCAGCAGCCAGGCCACAGGGAGTACTGAAGCTTTCTTT; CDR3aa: CASSQATGSTEAFF
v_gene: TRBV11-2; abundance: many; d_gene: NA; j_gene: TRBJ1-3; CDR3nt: TGTGCCAGCAGCTTAGTCGCTCCTGGAAACACCATATATTTT; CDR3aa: CASSLVAPGNTIYF